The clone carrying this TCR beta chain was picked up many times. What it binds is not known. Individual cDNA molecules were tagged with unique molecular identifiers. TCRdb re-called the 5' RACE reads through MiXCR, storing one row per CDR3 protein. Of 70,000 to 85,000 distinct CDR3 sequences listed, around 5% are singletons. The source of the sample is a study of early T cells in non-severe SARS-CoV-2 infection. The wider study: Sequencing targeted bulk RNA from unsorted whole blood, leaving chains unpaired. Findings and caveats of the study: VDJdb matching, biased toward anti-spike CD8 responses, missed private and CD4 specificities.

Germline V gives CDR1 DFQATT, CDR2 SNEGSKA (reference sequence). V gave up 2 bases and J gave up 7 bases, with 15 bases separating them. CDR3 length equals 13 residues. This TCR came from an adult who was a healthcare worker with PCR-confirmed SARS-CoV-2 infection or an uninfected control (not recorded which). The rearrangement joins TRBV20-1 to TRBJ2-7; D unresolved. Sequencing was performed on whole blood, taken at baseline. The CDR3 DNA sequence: TGCAGTGCTAGACGGGTGGTTTTGGGGGAGCAGTACTTC. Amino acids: CSARRVVLGEQYF.